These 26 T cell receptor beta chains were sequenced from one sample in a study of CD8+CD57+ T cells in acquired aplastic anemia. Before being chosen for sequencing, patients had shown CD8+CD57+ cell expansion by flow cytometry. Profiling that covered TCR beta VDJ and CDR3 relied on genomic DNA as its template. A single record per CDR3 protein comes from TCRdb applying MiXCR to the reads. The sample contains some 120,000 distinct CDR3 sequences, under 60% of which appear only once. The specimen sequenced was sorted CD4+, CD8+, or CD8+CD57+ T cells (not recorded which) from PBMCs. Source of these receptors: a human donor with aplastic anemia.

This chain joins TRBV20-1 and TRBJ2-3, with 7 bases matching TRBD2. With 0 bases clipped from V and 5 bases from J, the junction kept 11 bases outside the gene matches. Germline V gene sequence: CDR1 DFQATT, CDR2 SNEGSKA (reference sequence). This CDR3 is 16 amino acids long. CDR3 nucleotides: TGCAGTGCTAGAGATCCGCTAGCGGCCGTTCAAGATACGCAGTATTTT. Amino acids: CSARDPLAAVQDTQYF.

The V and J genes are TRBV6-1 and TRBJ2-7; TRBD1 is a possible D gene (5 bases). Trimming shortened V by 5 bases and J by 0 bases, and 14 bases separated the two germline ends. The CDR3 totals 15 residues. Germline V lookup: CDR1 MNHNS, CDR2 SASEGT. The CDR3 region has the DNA TGTGCCAGCAGTCCTACCACAGGCTACTCCTACGAGCAGTACTTC. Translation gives CASSPTTGYSYEQYF.

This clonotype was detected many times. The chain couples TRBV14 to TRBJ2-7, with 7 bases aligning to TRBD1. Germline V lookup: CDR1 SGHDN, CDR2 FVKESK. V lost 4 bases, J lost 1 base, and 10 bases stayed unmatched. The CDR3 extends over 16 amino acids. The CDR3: CASSRRGDRLSYEQYF. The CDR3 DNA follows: TGTGCCAGCAGCCGGAGAGGGGACAGATTATCCTACGAGCAGTACTTC.

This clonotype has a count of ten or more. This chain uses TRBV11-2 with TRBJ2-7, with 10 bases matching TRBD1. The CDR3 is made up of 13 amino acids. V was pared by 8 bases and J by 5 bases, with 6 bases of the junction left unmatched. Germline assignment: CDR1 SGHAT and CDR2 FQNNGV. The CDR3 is CASRDRGKDEQYF. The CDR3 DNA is TGTGCCAGCCGGGACAGGGGAAAGGACGAGCAGTACTTC.

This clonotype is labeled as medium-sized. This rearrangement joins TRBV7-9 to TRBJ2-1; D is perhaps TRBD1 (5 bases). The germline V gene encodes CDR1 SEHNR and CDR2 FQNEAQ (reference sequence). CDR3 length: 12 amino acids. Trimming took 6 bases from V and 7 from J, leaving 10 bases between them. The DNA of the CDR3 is TGTGCCAGCAGACTTCAGGGAAATGAGCAGTTCTTC. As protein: CASRLQGNEQFF.

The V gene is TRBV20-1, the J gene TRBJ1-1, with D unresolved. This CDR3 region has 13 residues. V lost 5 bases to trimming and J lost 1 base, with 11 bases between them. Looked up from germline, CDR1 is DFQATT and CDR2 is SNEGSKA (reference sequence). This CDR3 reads CSADPQPNTEAFF. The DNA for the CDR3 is TGCAGTGCTGACCCTCAGCCGAACACTGAAGCTTTCTTT.

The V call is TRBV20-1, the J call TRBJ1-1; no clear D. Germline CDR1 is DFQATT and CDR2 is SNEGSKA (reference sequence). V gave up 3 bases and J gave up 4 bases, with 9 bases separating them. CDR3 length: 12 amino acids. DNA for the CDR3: TGCAGTGCTAGGCCGACAAGCACTGAAGCTTTCTTT. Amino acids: CSARPTSTEAFF.

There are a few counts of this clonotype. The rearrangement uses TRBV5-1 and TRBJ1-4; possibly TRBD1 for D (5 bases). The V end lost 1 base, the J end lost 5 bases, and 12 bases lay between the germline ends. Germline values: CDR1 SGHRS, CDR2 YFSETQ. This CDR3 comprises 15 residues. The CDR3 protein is CASSLTQGRNEKLFF. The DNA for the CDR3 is TGCGCCAGCAGCTTGACTCAGGGTAGAAATGAAAAACTGTTTTTT.

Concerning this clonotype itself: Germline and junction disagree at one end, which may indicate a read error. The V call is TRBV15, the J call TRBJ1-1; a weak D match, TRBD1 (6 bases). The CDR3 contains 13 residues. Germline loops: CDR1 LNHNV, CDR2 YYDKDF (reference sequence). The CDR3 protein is CATGRGGNTEAFF. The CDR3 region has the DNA TGTGCCACCGGCAGAGGGGGGAACACTGAAGCTTTCTTT.

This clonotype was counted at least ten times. CDR3: CASINRDIKGTEAFF. The CDR3 DNA reads TGTGCCAGCATAAACCGGGACATAAAAGGCACTGAAGCTTTCTTT. V gene TRBV2 combines with J gene TRBJ1-1; D might be TRBD1 (6 bases). The CDR3 has 15 amino acids. Germline V gives CDR1 SNHLY, CDR2 FYNNEI. V lost 7 bases and J 4 bases, leaving 19 bases between the germline ends.

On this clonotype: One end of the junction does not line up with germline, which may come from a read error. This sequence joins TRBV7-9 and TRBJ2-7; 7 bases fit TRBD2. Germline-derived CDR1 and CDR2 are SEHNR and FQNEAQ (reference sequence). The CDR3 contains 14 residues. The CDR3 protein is CASGLDGRLYEQYF. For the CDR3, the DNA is TGTGCCAGCGGCTTAGACGGGAGGTTGTACGAGCAGTACTTC.

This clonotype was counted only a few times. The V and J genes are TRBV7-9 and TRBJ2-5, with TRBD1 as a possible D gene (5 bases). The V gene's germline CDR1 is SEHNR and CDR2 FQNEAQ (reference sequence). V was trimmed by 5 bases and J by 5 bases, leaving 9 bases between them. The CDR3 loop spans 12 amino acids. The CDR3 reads CASSPGKETQYF. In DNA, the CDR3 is TGTGCCAGCAGCCCAGGGAAGGAGACCCAGTACTTC. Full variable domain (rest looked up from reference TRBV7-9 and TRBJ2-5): DTGVSQNPRHKITKRGQNVTFRCDPISEHNRLYWYRQTLGQGPEFLTYFQNEAQLEKSRLLSDRFSAERPKGSFSTLEIQRTEQGDSAMYLCASSPGKETQYFGPGTRLLVL.

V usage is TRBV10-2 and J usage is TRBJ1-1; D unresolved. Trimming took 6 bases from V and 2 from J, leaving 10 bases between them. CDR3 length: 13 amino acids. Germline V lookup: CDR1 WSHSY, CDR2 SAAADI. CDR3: CASSQAGNTEAFF. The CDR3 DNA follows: TGCGCCAGCAGCCAGGCGGGAAACACTGAAGCTTTCTTT.

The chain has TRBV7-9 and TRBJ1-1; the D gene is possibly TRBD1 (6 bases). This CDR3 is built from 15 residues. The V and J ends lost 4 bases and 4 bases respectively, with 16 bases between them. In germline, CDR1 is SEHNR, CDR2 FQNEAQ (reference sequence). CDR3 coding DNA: TGTGCCAGCAGCTACGATGGGGGCGGAGGCACTGAAGCTTTCTTT. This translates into CASSYDGGGGTEAFF.

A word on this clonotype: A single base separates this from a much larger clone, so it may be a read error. The CDR3 loop is CASSFVGSADTQHF. CDR3 DNA: TGTGCCAGCAGTTTTGTAGGGAGCGCAGATACGCAGCATTTT. The chain links TRBV12-3 or TRBV12-4 to TRBJ2-3; no reliable D call. Gene TRBJ1-5 matches the end of the DNA better, so the J call may be wrong. CDR3 length equals 14 residues.

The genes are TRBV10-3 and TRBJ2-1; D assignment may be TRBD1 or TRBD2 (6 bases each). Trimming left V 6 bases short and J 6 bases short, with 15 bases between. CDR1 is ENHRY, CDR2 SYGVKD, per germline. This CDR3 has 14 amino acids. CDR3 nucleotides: TGTGCCATCAGCCGGAGGGGGGCCGGCAATGAGCAGTTCTTC. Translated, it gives CAISRRGAGNEQFF.

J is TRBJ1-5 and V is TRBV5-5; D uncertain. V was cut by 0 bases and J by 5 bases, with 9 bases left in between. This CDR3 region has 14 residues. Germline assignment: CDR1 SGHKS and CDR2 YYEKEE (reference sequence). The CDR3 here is CASSLARSYQPQHF. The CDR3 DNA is TGTGCCAGCAGCTTGGCGAGGTCTTATCAGCCCCAGCATTTT.

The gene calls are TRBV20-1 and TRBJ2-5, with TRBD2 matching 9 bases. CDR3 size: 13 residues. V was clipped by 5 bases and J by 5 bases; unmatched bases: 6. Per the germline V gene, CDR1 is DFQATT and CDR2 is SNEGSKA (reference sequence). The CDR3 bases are TGCAGTGCTTTAGCGGGAGAGTTGGAGACCCAGTACTTC. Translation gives CSALAGELETQYF.

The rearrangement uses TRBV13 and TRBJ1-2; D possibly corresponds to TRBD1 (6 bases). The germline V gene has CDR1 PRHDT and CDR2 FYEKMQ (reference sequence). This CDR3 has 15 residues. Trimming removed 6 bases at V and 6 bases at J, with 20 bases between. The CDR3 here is CASSYSGTREDGYTF. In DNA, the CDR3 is TGTGCCAGCAGTTACTCCGGGACACGGGAGGATGGCTACACCTTC.

The CDR3 region has the DNA TGCAGTGCTTCTGACAGGGGGCATGGCTATGGCTACACCTTC. Protein sequence: CSASDRGHGYGYTF. The chain couples TRBV20-1 to TRBJ1-2; 10 positions agree with TRBD1. J gave up 4 bases and V 5 bases, and 7 bases lay outside the gene matches. The germline V gene encodes CDR1 DFQATT and CDR2 SNEGSKA (reference sequence). CDR3 length: 14 amino acids.

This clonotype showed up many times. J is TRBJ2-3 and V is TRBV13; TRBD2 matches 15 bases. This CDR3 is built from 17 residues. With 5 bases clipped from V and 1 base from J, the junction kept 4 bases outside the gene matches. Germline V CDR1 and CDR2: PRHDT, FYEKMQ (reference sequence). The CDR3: CASSAGLAGGRTDTQYF. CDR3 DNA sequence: TGTGCCAGCAGCGCGGGACTAGCGGGGGGACGCACAGATACGCAGTATTTT.

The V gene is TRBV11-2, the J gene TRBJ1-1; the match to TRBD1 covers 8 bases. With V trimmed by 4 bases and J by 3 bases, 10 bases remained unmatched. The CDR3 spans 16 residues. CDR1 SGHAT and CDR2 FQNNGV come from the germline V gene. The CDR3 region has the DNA TGTGCCAGCAGCTCGCCCTCGAGACAGGGGCACACTGAAGCTTTCTTT. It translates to CASSSPSRQGHTEAFF. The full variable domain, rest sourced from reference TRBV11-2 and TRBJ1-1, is EAGVAQSPRYKIIEKRQSVAFWCNPISGHATLYWYQQILGQGPKLLIQFQNNGVVDDSQLPKDRFSAERLKGVDSTLKIQPAKLEDSAVYLCASSSPSRQGHTEAFFGQGTRLTVV.

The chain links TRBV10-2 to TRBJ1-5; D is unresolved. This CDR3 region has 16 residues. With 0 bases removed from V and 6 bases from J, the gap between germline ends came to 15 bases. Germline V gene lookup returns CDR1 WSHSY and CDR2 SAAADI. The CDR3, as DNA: TGCGCCAGCAGTGAGTCTATGCCCAATATCGGTCAGCCCCAGCATTTT. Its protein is CASSESMPNIGQPQHF.

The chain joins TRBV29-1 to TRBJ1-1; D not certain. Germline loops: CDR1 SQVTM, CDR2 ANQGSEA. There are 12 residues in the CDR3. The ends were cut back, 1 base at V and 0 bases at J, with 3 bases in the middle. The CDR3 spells CSVEGLNTEAFF. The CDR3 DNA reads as TGCAGCGTTGAAGGCCTGAACACTGAAGCTTTCTTT.

The chain's CDR3 is CASRPPDPNSPLHF. The CDR3 nucleotides are TGCGCCAGCAGACCCCCGGACCCAAATTCACCCCTCCACTTT. The chain couples TRBV10-1 to TRBJ1-6; D not certain. Between the trimmed V and J ends, which lost 6 bases and 7 bases, there was a span of 13 bases. The CDR3 runs 14 residues. Germline values: CDR1 WNHNN, CDR2 SYGVQD (reference sequence).

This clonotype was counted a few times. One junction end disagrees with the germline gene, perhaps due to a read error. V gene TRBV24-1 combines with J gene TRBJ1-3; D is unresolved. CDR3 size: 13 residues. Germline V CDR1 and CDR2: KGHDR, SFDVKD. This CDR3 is CATRELSGNTIYF. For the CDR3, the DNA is TGTGCCACCAGGGAGCTCTCTGGGAACACCATATATTTT.